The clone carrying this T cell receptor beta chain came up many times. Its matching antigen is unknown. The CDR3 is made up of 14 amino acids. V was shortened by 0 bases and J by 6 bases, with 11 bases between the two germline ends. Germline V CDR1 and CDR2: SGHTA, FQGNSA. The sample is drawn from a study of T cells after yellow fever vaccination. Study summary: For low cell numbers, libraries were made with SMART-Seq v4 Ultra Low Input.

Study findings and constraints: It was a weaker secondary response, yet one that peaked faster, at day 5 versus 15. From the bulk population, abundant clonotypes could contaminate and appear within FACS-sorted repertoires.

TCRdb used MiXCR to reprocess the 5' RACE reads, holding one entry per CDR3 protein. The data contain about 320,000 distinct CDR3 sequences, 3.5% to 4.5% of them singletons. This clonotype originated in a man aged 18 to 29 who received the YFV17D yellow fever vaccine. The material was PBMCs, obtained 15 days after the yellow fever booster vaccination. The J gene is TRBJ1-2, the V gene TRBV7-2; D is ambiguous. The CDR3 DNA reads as TGTGCCAGCAGCTTAGCGTCGGCTACCCATGGCTACACCTTC. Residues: CASSLASATHGYTF. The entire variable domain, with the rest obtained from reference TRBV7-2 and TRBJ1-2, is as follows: GAGVSQSPSNKVTEKGKDVELRCDPISGHTALYWYRQSLGQGLEFLIYFQGNSAPDKSGLPSDRFSAERTGGSVSTLTIQRTQQEDSAVYLCASSLASATHGYTFGSGTRLTVV.